These 20 T cell receptor beta chains originate from one sample sequenced in a study of T cells in Graves' hyperthyroidism and ophthalmopathy. Amplification of TCR beta CDR3 regions was performed using RNA transcripts as template. The HTBI primer set was used in a first-round RT-PCR of the TCR CDR3. TCRdb independently ran MiXCR on the multiplex PCR reads; one entry per CDR3 protein. This table holds about 420,000 distinct CDR3 sequences, 15% to 18% found once. Sequences were obtained from blood. These receptors all stem from a woman under 30 with Graves' hyperthyroidism.

This clonotype was detected ten times or more. The gene calls are TRBV6-1 and TRBJ2-7; 14 bases align to TRBD2. This CDR3 is built from 15 residues. CDR1 is MNHNS and CDR2 is SASEGT in the germline V gene. V was clipped by 6 bases and J by 3 bases; unmatched bases: 4. In DNA form, the CDR3 reads TGTGCCAGCAGCCGGACTAGCGGGGGGCTCTACGAGCAGTACTTC. This codes for CASSRTSGGLYEQYF.

At least ten counts were recorded for this clonotype. V gene TRBV3-1 combines with J gene TRBJ1-1; D not certain. CDR3 length: 12 residues. V lost 1 base and J 7 bases, leaving 7 bases between the germline ends. Germline lookup yields CDR1 LGHDT and CDR2 YNNKEL (reference sequence). This chain's CDR3 is CASSQGKIEAFF. The CDR3 DNA sequence: TGTGCCAGCAGCCAAGGTAAAATTGAAGCTTTCTTT.

This clonotype showed up many times. This chain uses TRBV12-3 or TRBV12-4 with TRBJ2-1, with TRBD2 matching over 11 bases. V lost 5 bases and J lost 4; bases outside the gene matches: 10. The CDR3 consists of 17 residues. The CDR3 DNA reads as TGTGCCAGCAGTCCCACGGGACTAGCGGTACAATACAATGAGCAGTTCTTC. Residues: CASSPTGLAVQYNEQFF.

This chain joins TRBV20-1 and TRBJ1-5; D possibly corresponds to TRBD1 (6 bases). The germline V and J ends were trimmed by 3 bases and 1 base, with 16 bases remaining between them. The CDR3 is made up of 16 amino acids. Per germline, CDR1 DFQATT and CDR2 SNEGSKA (reference sequence). The CDR3 DNA follows: TGCAGTGCTAGTGTATGGGGGGCCGTCAGCAATCAGCCCCAGCATTTT. As protein: CSASVWGAVSNQPQHF.

At least ten counts were recorded for this clonotype. The V and J genes are TRBV15 and TRBJ2-7, with unresolved D. Per the germline V gene, CDR1 is LNHNV and CDR2 is YYDKDF (reference sequence). This CDR3 has 12 residues. The germline V and J ends were trimmed by 0 bases and 6 bases, with 6 bases remaining between them. The CDR3: CATSRELGEQYF. CDR3 sequence (DNA): TGTGCCACCAGCAGAGAGCTTGGCGAGCAGTACTTC.

V gene TRBV6-7 combines with J gene TRBJ2-3; no clear D. TRBV6-7 counts as an open reading frame of uncertain function. The V gene lost 0 bases and the J gene lost 8 bases, with 12 bases spanning the gap. This CDR3 has 14 amino acids. The CDR3: CASSYSRRRSTQYF. CDR3 DNA: TGTGCCAGCAGTTACTCGCGTAGACGGAGTACGCAGTATTTT.

As concerns this clonotype: A much larger clone sits a single nucleotide away, making a read error possible. The chain carries TRBV11-2 and TRBJ2-1; 8 positions match TRBD1. The CDR3 contains 17 residues. The germline CDR1 and CDR2 sequences are SGHAT and FQNNGV. The DNA for the CDR3 is TGTGCCAGCGGCTTAGATCTCACAGGGGGGTCCTACAATGAGCAGTTCTTC. Its protein is CASGLDLTGGSYNEQFF.

This clonotype showed up many times. The rearrangement uses TRBV2 and TRBJ2-3; 8 bases line up with TRBD1. The germline CDR1 and CDR2 sequences are SNHLY and FYNNEI. The length of the CDR3 is 14 residues. Unmatched junction bases numbered 4, after V lost 7 bases and J lost 1 base. CDR3 protein: CASILDRGTDTQYF. The CDR3 coding sequence is TGTGCCAGCATTCTGGACAGGGGCACAGATACGCAGTATTTT.

V gene TRBV27 combines with J gene TRBJ1-3; D gene uncertain. CDR1 and CDR2 (germline): MNHEY, SMNVEV (reference sequence). Trimming pared 6 bases from V and 4 bases from J, leaving 10 bases between. CDR3 length: 13 amino acids. The CDR3 sequence is CASSLIQGNTIYF. The DNA for the CDR3 is TGTGCCAGCAGCTTGATACAGGGAAACACCATATATTTT.

This clonotype was counted ten times or more. The rearrangement uses TRBV29-1 and TRBJ2-7; 11 bases fit TRBD2. The CDR3 loop spans 14 amino acids. V gave up 7 bases and J gave up 0 bases; unmatched junction bases: 5. Germline V lookup: CDR1 SQVTM, CDR2 ANQGSEA. The DNA of the CDR3 is TGCAGCGCCTCGACTAGCGGGGCCTCCTACGAGCAGTACTTC. It encodes CSASTSGASYEQYF.

This clonotype was counted a few times. V usage is TRBV4-1 and J usage is TRBJ1-1; D gene unclear. Germline CDR1 reads MGHRA; CDR2 reads YSYEKL. V was shortened by 1 base and J by 1 base, with 19 bases between the two germline ends. The CDR3 has 18 residues. CDR3 bases: TGCGCCAGCAGCCAAGGGCAGGATTATGCGTCGCCGAACACTGAAGCTTTCTTT. Translating it yields CASSQGQDYASPNTEAFF.

This clonotype was seen at least ten times. The chain carries TRBV7-9 and TRBJ2-5; 7 positions match TRBD2. The CDR3 is made up of 14 amino acids. The V and J ends lost 4 bases and 4 bases, in that order; junction bases with no gene match: 6. Per germline, CDR1 SEHNR and CDR2 FQNEAQ (reference sequence). CDR3 sequence (DNA): TGTGCCAGCAGCTCTACGTGGGAGGGAGAGACCCAGTACTTC. Translation: CASSSTWEGETQYF.

This clonotype was counted at least ten times. DNA for the CDR3: TGCGCCAGCAGCCCTCCGTTCCGGGACAGGCCTACCTACGAGCAGTACTTC. It codes for CASSPPFRDRPTYEQYF. V and J are TRBV4-1 and TRBJ2-7; 8 bases agree with TRBD1. The CDR3 is 17 amino acids. Looked up from germline, CDR1 is MGHRA and CDR2 is YSYEKL. V gave up 4 bases and J gave up 2 bases; unmatched junction bases: 13.

The rearrangement uses TRBV7-9 and TRBJ1-5, with 10 bases lining up with TRBD1. The CDR3 contains 16 residues. V was pared by 5 bases and J by 9 bases, with 13 bases of the junction left unmatched. In germline, CDR1 is SEHNR, CDR2 FQNEAQ (reference sequence). The CDR3 reads CASSPGSGTGASPQHF. CDR3 in DNA: TGTGCCAGCAGCCCCGGTTCCGGGACAGGGGCTTCGCCCCAGCATTTT.

This clonotype came up a few times. The CDR3 loop reads CASSSSPRAETQYF. DNA of the CDR3: TGTGCCAGCAGCTCCTCCCCCCGGGCGGAGACCCAGTACTTC. The chain uses TRBV9 and TRBJ2-5; no firm D call. Germline CDR1 and CDR2: SGDLS and YYNGEE. The CDR3 runs 14 residues. V gave up 4 bases and J gave up 5 bases, with 15 bases separating them.

This clonotype was seen many times. The chain uses TRBV20-1 and TRBJ2-3; TRBD2 aligns across 10 bases. CDR1 is DFQATT and CDR2 is SNEGSKA in the germline V gene (reference sequence). The V segment lost 5 bases and the J segment 4 bases; nucleotides outside the gene matches: 6. The CDR3 consists of 14 residues. CDR3 coding DNA: TGCAGTGCTGCCCGGCTAGCGGGAGCAGATACGCAGTATTTT. This gives the protein CSAARLAGADTQYF.

The table lists this clonotype with many counts. The chain employs TRBV20-1 and TRBJ2-7; D perhaps matches TRBD1 (7 bases). V lost 1 base to trimming and J lost 6 bases, with 19 bases between them. The CDR3 loop spans 15 amino acids. Germline lookup yields CDR1 DFQATT and CDR2 SNEGSKA (reference sequence). This chain's CDR3 is CSARARGRGTFEQYF. DNA of the CDR3: TGCAGTGCTAGAGCTAGGGGGCGGGGAACTTTCGAGCAGTACTTC.

With respect to this clonotype: This sequence may be a read error, since a much larger clone differs from it by one base. The chain links TRBV7-3 to TRBJ2-5, with TRBD2 matching over 13 bases. Germline V lookup: CDR1 SGHTA, CDR2 FQGTGA. Trimming at V came to 7 bases and at J to 5 bases, leaving 13 bases not matched to a gene. The CDR3 has 17 residues. The CDR3 nucleotides read TGTGCCAGCAACAAGGGACTAGCGGGGAGTAACGCGGAGACCCAGTACTTC. Protein: CASNKGLAGSNAETQYF.

This chain uses TRBV6-5 with TRBJ1-1, with D possibly matching TRBD1 (6 bases). The CDR3 covers 13 residues. Trimming took off 8 bases at V and 4 bases at J, with 14 bases between the two ends. Germline V gene data show CDR1 as MNHEY and CDR2 as SVGAGI. The CDR3 loop reads CASLGGAVTEAFF. In DNA, the CDR3 is TGTGCCAGCTTAGGGGGGGCAGTCACTGAAGCTTTCTTT.

This clonotype was found many times. This chain joins TRBV5-1 and TRBJ2-7; TRBD2 matches at 8 bases. This CDR3 region has 16 residues. Germline-derived CDR1 and CDR2 are SGHRS and YFSETQ. Trimming at V came to 3 bases and at J to 5 bases, leaving 13 bases not matched to a gene. The CDR3 nucleotides read TGCGCCAGCAGCTCCGGACTAGCCCCTCTATCCCACGAGCAGTACTTC. This gives the protein CASSSGLAPLSHEQYF. Using reference TRBV5-1 and TRBJ2-7 for the parts outside the CDR3, the full variable domain is KAGVTQTPRYLIKTRGQQVTLSCSPISGHRSVSWYQQTPGQGLQFLFEYFSETQRNKGNFPGRFSGRQFSNSRSEMNVSTLELGDSALYLCASSSGLAPLSHEQYFGPGTRLTVT.